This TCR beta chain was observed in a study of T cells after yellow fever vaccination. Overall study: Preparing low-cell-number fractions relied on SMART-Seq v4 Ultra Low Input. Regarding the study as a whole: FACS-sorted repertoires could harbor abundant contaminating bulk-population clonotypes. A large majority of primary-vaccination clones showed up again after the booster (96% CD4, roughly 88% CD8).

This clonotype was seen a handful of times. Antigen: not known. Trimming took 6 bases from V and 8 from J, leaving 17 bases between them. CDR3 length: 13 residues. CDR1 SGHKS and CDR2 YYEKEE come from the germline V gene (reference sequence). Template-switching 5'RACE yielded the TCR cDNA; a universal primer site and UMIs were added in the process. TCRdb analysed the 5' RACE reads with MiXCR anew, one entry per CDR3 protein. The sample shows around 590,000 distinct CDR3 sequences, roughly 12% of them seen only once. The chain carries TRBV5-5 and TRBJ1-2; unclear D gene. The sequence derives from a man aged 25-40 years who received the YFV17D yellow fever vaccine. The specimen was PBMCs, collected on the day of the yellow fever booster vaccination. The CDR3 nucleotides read TGTGCCAGCACCACGGGAGGTTCCTTCGGCTACACCTTC. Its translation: CASTTGGSFGYTF.